The 13 T cell receptor beta chains given below trace back to one sample, sequenced in a study of blood T cell repertoires in COVID-19 (TCRdb year 2020). Library creation used the immunoSEQ multiplex PCR assay. Imported from immuneACCESS, the table was reduced by TCRdb to in-frame sequences with V and J called. These copies leave out some clones; in studies compared against another copy, an unresolved V gene accounts for under half, and the cause of the remainder is not known. For this sample the table gives about 250,000 clones, of which 80% to 90% were detected only once. 2% to 2.5% of the sample lies in the top ten. The sample was PBMCs or T cells enriched from blood (not recorded which). These receptors all come from a woman younger than 30 who had recovered from COVID-19.

This chain uses TRBV7-3 with TRBJ2-3, with a possible D match to TRBD2 (6 bases). Germline assignment: CDR1 SGHTA and CDR2 FQGTGA. V gave up 3 bases and J gave up 1 base, with 8 bases separating them. This CDR3 is 14 amino acids long. CDR3 bases: TGTGCCAGCAGCTTCTTAGCGGGCACAGATACGCAGTATTTT. Encoded protein: CASSFLAGTDTQYF.

The gene calls are TRBV18 and TRBJ2-3; D might be TRBD2 (6 bases). The germline gives CDR1 KGHSH, CDR2 LQKENI. The CDR3 runs 12 residues. This chain's CDR3 is CATGRESDTQYF. In DNA, the CDR3 is TGTGCGACCGGGCGGGAATCAGATACGCAGTATTTT.

This clone was counted a single time. The V call is TRBV6-5, the J call TRBJ1-1; 7 bases align to TRBD1. With V trimmed by 8 bases and J by 1 base, 10 bases remained unmatched. Germline lookup yields CDR1 MNHEY and CDR2 SVGAGI. The CDR3 has 15 residues. CDR3 residues: CASGVGGQRNTEAFF. In DNA form, the CDR3 reads TGTGCCAGCGGGGTGGGGGGACAGAGGAACACTGAAGCTTTCTTT.

The chain is built from TRBV11-3 and TRBJ2-3, with 7 positions matching TRBD1. V shed 5 bases and J 5 bases; nucleotides not matched to a gene: 10. Germline V gives CDR1 SGHNT, CDR2 YENEEA. The CDR3 loop spans 15 amino acids. In nucleotides, the CDR3 is TGTGCCAGCAGCGATATGACAGGGATTGGAGATACGCAGTATTTT. Translated: CASSDMTGIGDTQYF.

The chain uses TRBV9 and TRBJ1-1; 8 nucleotides line up with TRBD1. The CDR3 contains 15 residues. V shed 2 bases, J shed 1 base, and the junction held 4 bases outside the gene matches. Germline CDR1 reads SGDLS; CDR2 reads YYNGEE. CDR3 protein: CASSVTGGANTEAFF. The CDR3 DNA reads TGTGCCAGCAGCGTTACAGGGGGGGCGAACACTGAAGCTTTCTTT.

This clone was counted only a few times. The chain combines TRBV20-1 with TRBJ2-2; D gene uncertain. The CDR3 totals 11 residues. The germline V and J ends were trimmed by 3 bases and 4 bases, with 3 bases remaining between them. The germline gives CDR1 DFQATT, CDR2 SNEGSKA (reference sequence). The CDR3 sequence: CSARATGELFF. CDR3 DNA sequence: TGCAGTGCTAGGGCCACCGGGGAGCTGTTTTTT.

The chain combines TRBV7-8 with TRBJ1-2; D is perhaps TRBD1 (5 bases). The CDR3 runs to 15 residues. Germline-derived CDR1 and CDR2 are SGHVS and FQNEAQ. Trimming took 3 bases from V and 3 from J, leaving 14 bases between them. CDR3 sequence: CASSLGGRGDYGYTF. As DNA, the CDR3 is TGTGCCAGCAGCTTGGGGGGGAGGGGAGACTATGGCTACACCTTC.

This chain joins TRBV19 and TRBJ2-1, with 7 bases fitting TRBD2. Trimming at V came to 1 base and at J to 0 bases, leaving 3 bases not matched to a gene. Germline loops: CDR1 LNHDA, CDR2 SQIVND (reference sequence). This CDR3 spans 16 amino acids. The CDR3 coding sequence is TGTGCCAGTAGTATAGGGTCGGGGGGCTCCTACAATGAGCAGTTCTTC. It is translated as CASSIGSGGSYNEQFF.

This clone was found once. V is TRBV5-1 and J is TRBJ1-1; unclear D gene. The CDR3 extends over 11 amino acids. Germline V gene lookup returns CDR1 SGHRS and CDR2 YFSETQ. V dropped 5 bases and J dropped 3 bases, with 5 bases sitting between them. CDR3 protein: CASRSDTEAFF. The CDR3 coding sequence is TGCGCCAGCAGGTCGGACACTGAAGCTTTCTTT.

The CDR3 sequence: CASSQVGLPLHF. The CDR3 nucleotides are TGTGCCAGCAGCCAAGTTGGACTCCCCCTCCACTTT. The rearrangement links TRBV4-2 to TRBJ1-6, with D unresolved. Germline assignment: CDR1 LGHNA and CDR2 YNFKEQ. V shed 1 base and J shed 13 bases, with 8 bases lying between them. CDR3 length: 12 amino acids.

V is TRBV5-1 and J is TRBJ2-5; 9 nucleotides agree with TRBD2. V gave up 2 bases and J gave up 1 base; unmatched junction bases: 3. Germline V lookup: CDR1 SGHRS, CDR2 YFSETQ. The CDR3 spans 15 residues. The CDR3 here is CASSLLAGAQETQYF. The CDR3, as DNA: TGCGCCAGCAGCTTATTAGCGGGGGCCCAAGAGACCCAGTACTTC.

There are a few counts of this clone. The rearrangement joins TRBV9 to TRBJ2-1; D may be TRBD1 (5 bases). This CDR3 has 13 amino acids. CDR1 is SGDLS, CDR2 YYNGEE, per germline. Trimming took off 0 bases at V and 10 bases at J, with 11 bases between the two ends. The CDR3 sequence is CASSVVGVGEQFF. The CDR3, as DNA: TGTGCCAGCAGCGTAGTAGGGGTGGGAGAGCAGTTCTTC.

This chain joins TRBV18 and TRBJ2-3, with a tentative D call TRBD1 (6 bases). The CDR3 consists of 14 residues. Germline assignment: CDR1 KGHSH and CDR2 LQKENI. Trimming removed 2 bases at V and 5 bases at J, with 11 bases between. CDR3 in amino acids: CASSPAGAGDTQYF. The CDR3, as DNA: TGTGCCAGCTCACCAGCAGGGGCTGGAGATACGCAGTATTTT.